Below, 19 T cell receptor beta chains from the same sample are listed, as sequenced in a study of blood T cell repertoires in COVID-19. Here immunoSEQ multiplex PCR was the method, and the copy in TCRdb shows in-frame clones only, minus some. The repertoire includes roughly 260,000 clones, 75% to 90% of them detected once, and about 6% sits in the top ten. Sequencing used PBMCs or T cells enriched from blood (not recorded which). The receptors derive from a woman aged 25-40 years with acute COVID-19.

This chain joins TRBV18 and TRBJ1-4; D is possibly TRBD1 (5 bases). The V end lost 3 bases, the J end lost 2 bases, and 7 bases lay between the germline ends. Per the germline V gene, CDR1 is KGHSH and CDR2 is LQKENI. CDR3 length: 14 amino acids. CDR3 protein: CASSPRGTNEKLFF. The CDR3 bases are TGTGCCAGCTCACCTCGGGGGACTAATGAAAAACTGTTTTTT.

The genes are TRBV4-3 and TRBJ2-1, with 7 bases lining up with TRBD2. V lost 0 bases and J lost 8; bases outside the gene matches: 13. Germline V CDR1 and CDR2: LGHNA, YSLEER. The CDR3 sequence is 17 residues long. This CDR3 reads CASSQDMGGRAGDEQFF. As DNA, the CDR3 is TGCGCCAGCAGCCAAGATATGGGGGGGAGGGCCGGGGATGAGCAGTTCTTC.

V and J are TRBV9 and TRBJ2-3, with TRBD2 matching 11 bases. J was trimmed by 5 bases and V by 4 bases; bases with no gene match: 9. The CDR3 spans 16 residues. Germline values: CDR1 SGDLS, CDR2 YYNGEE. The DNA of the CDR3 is TGTGCCAGCAGCAAAGAGACTAGCGGGATAGGAGATACGCAGTATTTT. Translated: CASSKETSGIGDTQYF.

The CDR3 protein is CSVSGGPDNEQFF. The CDR3, as DNA: TGCAGCGTTAGTGGGGGCCCCGACAATGAGCAGTTCTTC. The V and J genes are TRBV29-1 and TRBJ2-1; a possible D gene is TRBD1 (6 bases). Germline V gives CDR1 SQVTM, CDR2 ANQGSEA. The CDR3 consists of 13 residues. V was cut by 5 bases and J by 5 bases, with 13 bases left in between.

Here the CDR3 reads CASSYGGSSRNTEAFF. In nucleotides, the CDR3 is TGTGCCAGCAGCTATGGGGGGAGCAGTAGGAACACTGAAGCTTTCTTT. This chain joins TRBV11-2 and TRBJ1-1; a weak D match, TRBD1 (5 bases). This CDR3 spans 16 amino acids. CDR1 is SGHAT and CDR2 is FQNNGV in the germline V gene. V lost 4 bases and J 1 base, leaving 16 bases between the germline ends.

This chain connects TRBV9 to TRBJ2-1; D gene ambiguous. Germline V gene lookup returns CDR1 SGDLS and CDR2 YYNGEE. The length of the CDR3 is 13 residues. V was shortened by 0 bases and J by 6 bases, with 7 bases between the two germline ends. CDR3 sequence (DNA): TGTGCCAGCAGCGTAGCAATGGCCAATGAGCAGTTCTTC. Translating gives CASSVAMANEQFF.

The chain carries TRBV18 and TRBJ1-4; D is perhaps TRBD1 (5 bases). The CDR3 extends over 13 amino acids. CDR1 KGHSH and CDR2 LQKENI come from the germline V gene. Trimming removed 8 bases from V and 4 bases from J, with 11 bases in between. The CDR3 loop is CASRQSLNEKLFF. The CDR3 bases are TGTGCCAGCCGACAGTCTCTTAATGAAAAACTGTTTTTT.

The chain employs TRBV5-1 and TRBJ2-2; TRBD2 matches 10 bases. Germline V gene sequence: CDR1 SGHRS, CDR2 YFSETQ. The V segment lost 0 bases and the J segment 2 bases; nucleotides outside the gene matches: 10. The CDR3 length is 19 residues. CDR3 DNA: TGCGCCAGCAGCTTGGATCCCCCTAGCGGGAGTAAAAACACCGGGGAGCTGTTTTTT. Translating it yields CASSLDPPSGSKNTGELFF.

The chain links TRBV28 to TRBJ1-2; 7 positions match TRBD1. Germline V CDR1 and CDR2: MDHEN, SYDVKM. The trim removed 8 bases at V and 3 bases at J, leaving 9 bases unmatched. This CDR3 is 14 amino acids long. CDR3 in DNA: TGTGCCAGCTTACAGGGGCTTGGAGACTATGGCTACACCTTC. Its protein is CASLQGLGDYGYTF.

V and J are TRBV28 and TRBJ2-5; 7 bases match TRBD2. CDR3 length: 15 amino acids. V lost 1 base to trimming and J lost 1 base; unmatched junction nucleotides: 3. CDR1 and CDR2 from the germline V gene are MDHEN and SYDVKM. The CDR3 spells CASSLSGRGQETQYF. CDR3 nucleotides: TGTGCCAGCAGTTTATCGGGGAGGGGCCAAGAGACCCAGTACTTC.

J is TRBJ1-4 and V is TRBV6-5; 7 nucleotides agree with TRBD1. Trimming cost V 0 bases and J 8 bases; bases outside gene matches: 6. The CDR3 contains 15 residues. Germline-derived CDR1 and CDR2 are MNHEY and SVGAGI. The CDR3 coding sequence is TGTGCCAGCAGTTACTCGGGGCAGGGGGGCGAAAAACTGTTTTTT. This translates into CASSYSGQGGEKLFF.

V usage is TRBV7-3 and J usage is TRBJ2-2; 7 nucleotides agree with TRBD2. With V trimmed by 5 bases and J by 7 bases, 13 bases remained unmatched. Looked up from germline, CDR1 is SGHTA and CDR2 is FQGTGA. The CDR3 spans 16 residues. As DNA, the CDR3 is TGTGCCAGCAGCCAACTTCCGACTAGCAATCACGGGGAGCTGTTTTTT. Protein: CASSQLPTSNHGELFF.

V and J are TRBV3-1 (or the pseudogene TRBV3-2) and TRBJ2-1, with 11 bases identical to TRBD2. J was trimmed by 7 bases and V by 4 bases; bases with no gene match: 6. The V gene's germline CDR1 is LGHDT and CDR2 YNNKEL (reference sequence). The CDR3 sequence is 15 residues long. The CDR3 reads CASSLGLAGSNEQFF. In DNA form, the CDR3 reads TGTGCCAGCAGCCTTGGACTAGCGGGCTCGAATGAGCAGTTCTTC.

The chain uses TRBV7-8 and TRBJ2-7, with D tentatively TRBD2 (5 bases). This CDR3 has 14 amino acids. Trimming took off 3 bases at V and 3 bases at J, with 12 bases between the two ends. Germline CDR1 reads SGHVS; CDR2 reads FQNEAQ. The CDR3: CASSFRGRVYEQYF. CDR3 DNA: TGTGCCAGCAGCTTCCGGGGAAGGGTCTACGAGCAGTACTTC.

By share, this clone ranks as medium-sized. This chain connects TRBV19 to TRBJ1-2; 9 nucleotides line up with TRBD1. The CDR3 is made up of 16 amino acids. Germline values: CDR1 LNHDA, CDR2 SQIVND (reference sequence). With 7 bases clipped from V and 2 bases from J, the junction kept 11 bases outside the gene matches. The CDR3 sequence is CASKHQQGATNYGYTF. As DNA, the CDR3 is TGTGCCAGTAAACATCAACAGGGGGCGACGAACTATGGCTACACCTTC.

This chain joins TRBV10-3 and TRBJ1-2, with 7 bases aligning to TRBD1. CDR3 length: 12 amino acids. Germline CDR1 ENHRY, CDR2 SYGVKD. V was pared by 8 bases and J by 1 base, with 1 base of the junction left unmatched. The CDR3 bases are TGTGCCATCGGGGACAGTAACTATGGCTACACCTTC. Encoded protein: CAIGDSNYGYTF.

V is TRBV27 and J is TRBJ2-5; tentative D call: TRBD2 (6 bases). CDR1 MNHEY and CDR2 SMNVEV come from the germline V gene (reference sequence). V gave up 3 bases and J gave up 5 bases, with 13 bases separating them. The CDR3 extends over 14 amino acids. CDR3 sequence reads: CASSFRGGVETQYF. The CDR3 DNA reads TGTGCCAGCAGTTTCCGTGGCGGGGTGGAGACCCAGTACTTC.

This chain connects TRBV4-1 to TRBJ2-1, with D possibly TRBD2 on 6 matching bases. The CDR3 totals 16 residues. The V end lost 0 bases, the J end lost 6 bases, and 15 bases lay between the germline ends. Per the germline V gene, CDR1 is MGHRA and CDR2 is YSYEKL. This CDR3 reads CASSQEAGLRVNEQFF. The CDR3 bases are TGCGCCAGCAGCCAAGAGGCGGGGTTACGAGTCAATGAGCAGTTCTTC.

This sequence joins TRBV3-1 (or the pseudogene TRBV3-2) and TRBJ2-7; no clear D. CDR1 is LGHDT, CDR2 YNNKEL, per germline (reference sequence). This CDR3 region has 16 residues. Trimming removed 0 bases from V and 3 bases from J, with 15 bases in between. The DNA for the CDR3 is TGTGCCAGCAGCCAAGATAGAGGCCCCCTGGGCTACGAGCAGTACTTC. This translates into CASSQDRGPLGYEQYF.